These 26 T cell receptor beta chains were sequenced from one sample in a study of shared clonotypes between healthy human individuals. Assay used: immunoSEQ multiplex PCR; TCRdb lists only in-frame clones, some missing. The profile shows about 550,000 clones, roughly 96% of them singletons. CD8 cells regarded as naive lacked CD45RO, were positively chosen for CCR7, and omitted terminally differentiated effector memory CD45RA+ cells. The material sequenced was naive CD8+ T cells sorted from blood. The receptors derive from a woman aged 30 to 39 in good health.

The V call is TRBV6-1, the J call TRBJ1-1, with D unclear. Germline-derived CDR1 and CDR2 are MNHNS and SASEGT. There are 13 residues in the CDR3. V dropped 7 bases and J dropped 2 bases, with 11 bases sitting between them. CDR3 protein: CASISRPNTEAFF. In DNA form, the CDR3 reads TGTGCCAGCATCTCCCGACCCAACACTGAAGCTTTCTTT.

This clone was recorded only once. V gene TRBV9 combines with J gene TRBJ2-3; 9 positions match TRBD2. V dropped 0 bases and J dropped 5; count of bases not matched to a gene: 4. Germline CDR1 is SGDLS and CDR2 is YYNGEE. The length of the CDR3 is 15 residues. CDR3 in amino acids: CASSVAAGGGDTQYF. Written as DNA, the CDR3 is TGTGCCAGCAGCGTAGCTGCGGGAGGGGGAGATACGCAGTATTTT.

The chain couples TRBV7-2 to TRBJ1-1; 8 nucleotides match TRBD1. The V and J ends lost 5 bases and 2 bases, in that order; junction bases with no gene match: 7. Germline CDR1 and CDR2: SGHTA and FQGNSA. The CDR3 extends over 15 amino acids. CDR3 in DNA: TGTGCCAGCAGCCCCCGGACAGGGACCAACACTGAAGCTTTCTTT. It codes for CASSPRTGTNTEAFF. The entire variable domain, with the rest obtained from reference TRBV7-2 and TRBJ1-1, is as follows: GAGVSQSPSNKVTEKGKDVELRCDPISGHTALYWYRQSLGQGLEFLIYFQGNSAPDKSGLPSDRFSAERTGGSVSTLTIQRTQQEDSAVYLCASSPRTGTNTEAFFGQGTRLTVV.

The CDR3 here is CASSEVGVGANVLTF. CDR3 DNA sequence: TGTGCCAGCAGTGAAGTAGGGGTTGGGGCCAACGTCCTGACTTTC. The V gene is TRBV2, the J gene TRBJ2-6; D is possibly TRBD1 (5 bases). Germline V gives CDR1 SNHLY, CDR2 FYNNEI. V was clipped by 1 base and J by 3 bases, with 7 bases between them. This CDR3 has 15 amino acids.

The chain joins TRBV28 to TRBJ2-1, with 8 bases lining up with TRBD2. The CDR3 consists of 15 residues. Germline CDR1 and CDR2: MDHEN and SYDVKM. V trimming: 3 bases; J trimming: 10 bases; junction bases outside the gene matches: 11. CDR3 sequence: CASSFTLAAGGEQFF. Here the CDR3 DNA reads TGTGCCAGCAGTTTTACACTAGCGGCCGGGGGGGAGCAGTTCTTC. Combining the CDR3 with reference TRBV28 and TRBJ2-1 gives the whole variable domain DVKVTQSSRYLVKRTGEKVFLECVQDMDHENMFWYRQDPGLGLRLIYFSYDVKMKEKGDIPEGYSVSREKKERFSLILESASTNQTSMYLCASSFTLAAGGEQFFGPGTRLTVL.

J is TRBJ2-5 and V is TRBV2; D possibly corresponds to TRBD1 (5 bases). The CDR3 consists of 16 residues. Germline lookup yields CDR1 SNHLY and CDR2 FYNNEI. V was cut by 3 bases and J by 2 bases, with 16 bases left in between. The CDR3, as DNA: TGTGCCAGCAGTGAGTTAAGGGGTCATCTACAAGAGACCCAGTACTTC. Amino acid sequence: CASSELRGHLQETQYF.

This rearrangement joins TRBV7-6 to TRBJ2-1, with 7 bases aligning to TRBD2. Looked up from germline, CDR1 is SGHVS and CDR2 is FNYEAQ. The CDR3 has 16 amino acids. With 1 base clipped from V and 4 bases from J, the junction kept 7 bases outside the gene matches. The CDR3 reads CASSLGPGRLYNEQFF. DNA for the CDR3: TGTGCCAGCAGCTTAGGTCCCGGGAGGCTATACAATGAGCAGTTCTTC.

The chain couples TRBV29-1 to TRBJ1-2; 9 bases map to TRBD1. The CDR3 has 13 residues. V was pared by 2 bases and J by 7 bases, with 5 bases of the junction left unmatched. Germline CDR1 and CDR2: SQVTM and ANQGSEA. DNA for the CDR3: TGCAGCGTTGAACCCGGGACAGGGTTTGGCTACACCTTC. The encoded protein is CSVEPGTGFGYTF. The full variable domain, rest sourced from reference TRBV29-1 and TRBJ1-2, is SAVISQKPSRDICQRGTSLTIQCQVDSQVTMMFWYRQQPGQSLTLIATANQGSEATYESGFVIDKFPISRPNLTFSTLTVSNMSPEDSSIYLCSVEPGTGFGYTFGSGTRLTVV.

The chain couples TRBV2 to TRBJ1-4; D unresolved. Trimming shortened V by 2 bases and J by 1 base, and 8 bases separated the two germline ends. From germline, CDR1 is SNHLY and CDR2 FYNNEI. The CDR3 covers 15 residues. This chain's CDR3 is CASSETGETNEKLFF. The CDR3 nucleotides are TGTGCCAGCAGTGAAACCGGGGAAACTAATGAAAAACTGTTTTTT.

This chain joins TRBV10-1 and TRBJ2-2, with D possibly TRBD1 on 6 matching bases. With 0 bases removed from V and 3 bases from J, the gap between germline ends came to 11 bases. This CDR3 has 16 residues. Germline CDR1 WNHNN, CDR2 SYGVQD (reference sequence). CDR3 sequence reads: CASSESHREYTGELFF. The CDR3 DNA reads TGCGCCAGCAGTGAGTCGCACAGGGAGTACACCGGGGAGCTGTTTTTT.

The rearrangement joins TRBV27 to TRBJ2-4; no reliable D call. Germline V gene data show CDR1 as MNHEY and CDR2 as SMNVEV (reference sequence). V lost 4 bases to trimming and J lost 0 bases, with 10 bases between them. This CDR3 is 15 amino acids long. The CDR3 loop reads CASSSQVLAKNIQYF. The CDR3, as DNA: TGTGCCAGCAGTTCTCAGGTTTTAGCCAAAAACATTCAGTACTTC.

Points on this clone: The sample has other DNA sequences that encode this CDR3 too. The chain carries TRBV5-4 and TRBJ2-5; D may be TRBD2 (5 bases). CDR3 length: 13 amino acids. Germline CDR1 and CDR2: SGHNT and YYREEE (reference sequence). The germline V and J ends were trimmed by 4 bases and 1 base, with 8 bases remaining between them. In nucleotides, the CDR3 is TGTGCCAGCAGCCGGGAATCCCAAGAGACCCAGTACTTC. It translates to CASSRESQETQYF.

The rearrangement links TRBV5-1 to TRBJ2-7, with 10 bases lining up with TRBD2. CDR3 length: 15 amino acids. V gave up 4 bases and J gave up 7 bases; unmatched junction bases: 11. CDR1 SGHRS and CDR2 YFSETQ come from the germline V gene. The CDR3 coding sequence is TGCGCCAGCAGCCGGACTAGCGGAGTCTACGGGGAGCAGTACTTC. Amino acids: CASSRTSGVYGEQYF.

The chain uses TRBV7-9 and TRBJ2-3, with TRBD2 identical over 10 bases. This CDR3 is 18 amino acids long. Trimming at V came to 5 bases and at J to 4 bases, leaving 15 bases not matched to a gene. Per the germline V gene, CDR1 is SEHNR and CDR2 is FQNEAQ (reference sequence). CDR3 loop: CASSPWTSGPWGPDTQYF. The CDR3 region has the DNA TGTGCCAGCAGCCCGTGGACTAGCGGCCCATGGGGCCCAGATACGCAGTATTTT.

The chain recombines TRBV7-2 with TRBJ2-7; 8 bases line up with TRBD2. Germline V gene lookup returns CDR1 SGHTA and CDR2 FQGNSA. The CDR3 runs 17 residues. V dropped 1 base and J dropped 5; count of bases not matched to a gene: 13. The CDR3 is CASSLGRGGRSLDEQYF. The DNA of the CDR3 is TGTGCCAGCAGCTTAGGCCGGGGGGGAAGGAGCCTTGACGAGCAGTACTTC.

This clone is a singleton in its sample. The V and J genes are TRBV10-3 and TRBJ2-1; 13 bases are a match to TRBD2. Germline assignment: CDR1 ENHRY and CDR2 SYGVKD. The CDR3 contains 14 residues. Germline trimming cut 10 bases from V and 8 bases from J; bases unmatched to any gene: 8. The CDR3 sequence: CATGLAGEPDEQFF. As DNA, the CDR3 is TGTGCCACCGGACTAGCGGGAGAGCCCGATGAGCAGTTCTTC.

The V call is TRBV4-1, the J call TRBJ2-5; the match to TRBD2 covers 7 bases. The DNA matches TRBJ2-7 better at its end, which makes the J call doubtful. CDR3 size: 14 residues. The V gene's germline CDR1 is MGHRA and CDR2 YSYEKL. This CDR3 is CASSRGTGGYEQYF. The CDR3 DNA is TGCGCCAGCAGCCGGGGGACGGGAGGATACGAGCAGTACTTC.

This rearrangement joins TRBV4-2 to TRBJ2-3; 9 nucleotides align to TRBD2. J was trimmed by 2 bases and V by 1 base; bases with no gene match: 1. Germline CDR1 and CDR2: LGHNA and YNFKEQ. This CDR3 spans 15 amino acids. CDR3 nucleotides: TGTGCCAGCAGCCAAGTAGCGGGAGTCACAGATACGCAGTATTTT. As protein: CASSQVAGVTDTQYF.

The chain recombines TRBV27 with TRBJ2-1, with a tentative D call TRBD1 (5 bases). V dropped 4 bases and J dropped 6 bases, with 13 bases sitting between them. The germline CDR1 and CDR2 sequences are MNHEY and SMNVEV (reference sequence). The CDR3 is made up of 14 amino acids. The CDR3, as DNA: TGTGCCAGCAGTTGGGTCGACAGTACCAATGAGCAGTTCTTC. Protein sequence: CASSWVDSTNEQFF.

The rearrangement uses TRBV27 and TRBJ2-3; TRBD1 aligns across 8 bases. The V and J ends lost 3 bases and 2 bases, in that order; junction bases with no gene match: 4. This CDR3 has 15 amino acids. Germline V gives CDR1 MNHEY, CDR2 SMNVEV (reference sequence). CDR3 sequence reads: CASSFPGGSTDTQYF. The DNA of the CDR3 is TGTGCCAGCAGTTTTCCAGGGGGCTCCACAGATACGCAGTATTTT.

The CDR3 is CASSLGVGVPEQYF. CDR3 bases: TGTGCCAGCAGCTTGGGGGTTGGAGTCCCCGAGCAGTACTTC. This rearrangement joins TRBV5-6 to TRBJ2-7; D not resolved. Germline V gene data show CDR1 as SGHDT and CDR2 as YYEEEE. V lost 0 bases and J lost 6, with 13 bases in between. The CDR3 consists of 14 residues.

This clone was seen more than once but under ten times. V usage is TRBV28 and J usage is TRBJ1-1, with D uncertain. In germline, CDR1 is MDHEN, CDR2 SYDVKM. The CDR3 covers 8 residues. CDR3: CAWTEAFF. The DNA of the CDR3 is TGTGCATGGACTGAAGCTTTCTTT.

This clone showed up just once. This rearrangement joins TRBV27 to TRBJ2-3, with a tentative D call TRBD2 (5 bases). This CDR3 is 14 amino acids long. CDR1 and CDR2 from the germline V gene are MNHEY and SMNVEV (reference sequence). The germline V and J ends were trimmed by 0 bases and 6 bases, with 10 bases remaining between them. For the CDR3, the DNA is TGTGCCAGCAGTTTATCCTCTAGCTCTGATACGCAGTATTTT. Amino acid sequence: CASSLSSSSDTQYF.

The gene calls are TRBV4-1 and TRBJ2-1; D may match TRBD1 or TRBD2 (6 bases each). The V end lost 1 base, the J end lost 5 bases, and 9 bases lay between the germline ends. The CDR3 is made up of 14 amino acids. Looked up from germline, CDR1 is MGHRA and CDR2 is YSYEKL. This CDR3 reads CASSQVRGDNEQFF. The CDR3 coding sequence is TGCGCCAGCAGCCAAGTGAGGGGGGACAATGAGCAGTTCTTC.

V gene TRBV4-1 combines with J gene TRBJ1-2; no reliable D call. The CDR3 is 14 amino acids. Germline V CDR1 and CDR2: MGHRA, YSYEKL. V was clipped by 0 bases and J by 2 bases, with 7 bases between them. CDR3 nucleotide sequence: TGCGCCAGCAGCCAAGAGGGTGCAAACTATGGCTACACCTTC. It specifies CASSQEGANYGYTF.

The chain combines TRBV4-1 with TRBJ2-1, with D unclear. Germline assignment: CDR1 MGHRA and CDR2 YSYEKL. The CDR3 is 17 residues long. Deletions cut 0 bases from V and 6 bases from J, with 18 bases between. CDR3 in DNA: TGCGCCAGCAGCCAAGATCTGGAGACAAGACTTACCAATGAGCAGTTCTTC. Translated, it gives CASSQDLETRLTNEQFF.